Presented here are 10 T cell receptor beta chains from one specimen sequenced in a study of shared clonotypes between healthy human individuals (dated by TCRdb to 2018 to 2020). Libraries were built with the immunoSEQ multiplex PCR assay. Held by TCRdb, this immuneACCESS table contains in-frame sequences only and omits some clones. Under half of the omission traces to an unresolved V gene where checked; the cause of the rest is unknown. Counted in this sample were roughly 1,600,000 clones; approximately 98.5% of them appeared once. The ten largest clones represent roughly 0.36% of the sample. Sequenced material: naive CD4+ T cells sorted from blood. The cell subset or site label for this specimen denotes: CD45RA+ positively selected. These receptor sequences come from a man aged 25 to 40 in good health.

The rearrangement joins TRBV5-5 to TRBJ2-7; D is possibly TRBD2 (6 bases). Germline V gene lookup returns CDR1 SGHKS and CDR2 YYEKEE (reference sequence). This CDR3 is 14 amino acids long. V dropped 4 bases and J dropped 2 bases, with 13 bases sitting between them. CDR3: CASSARRGTYEQYF. The CDR3 DNA is TGTGCCAGCAGCGCGCGGAGGGGAACCTACGAGCAGTACTTC.

The J gene is TRBJ2-1, the V gene TRBV10-2, with a tentative D call TRBD2 (6 bases). The CDR3 runs 14 residues. Per the germline V gene, CDR1 is WSHSY and CDR2 is SAAADI. The germline V and J ends were trimmed by 4 bases and 4 bases, with 11 bases remaining between them. As DNA, the CDR3 is TGCGCCAGCAGTGTCGCGGGATCATACAATGAGCAGTTCTTC. It specifies CASSVAGSYNEQFF.

V gene TRBV18 combines with J gene TRBJ2-3; TRBD1 might be the D (5 bases). Germline CDR1 reads KGHSH; CDR2 reads LQKENI. This CDR3 spans 15 amino acids. V gave up 6 bases and J gave up 4 bases, with 17 bases separating them. The CDR3 reads CASSPMGQGSDTQYF. The CDR3 DNA reads as TGTGCCAGCTCTCCAATGGGGCAGGGATCAGATACGCAGTATTTT.

This clone was found once. This chain links TRBV11-1 with TRBJ2-1; D remains ambiguous. The CDR3 length is 15 residues. The germline V and J ends were trimmed by 5 bases and 0 bases, with 11 bases remaining between them. CDR1 SGHAT and CDR2 FQDESV come from the germline V gene (reference sequence). The CDR3 spells CASSPLLSSYNEQFF. The CDR3 DNA is TGTGCCAGCAGCCCACTACTTAGCTCCTACAATGAGCAGTTCTTC.

The rearrangement uses TRBV5-1 and TRBJ2-3, with TRBD2 matching over 10 bases. There are 20 residues in the CDR3. The germline CDR1 and CDR2 sequences are SGHRS and YFSETQ. V trimming: 2 bases; J trimming: 0 bases; junction bases outside the gene matches: 15. The CDR3 reads CASSFLAPGLAQSSTDTQYF. In DNA form, the CDR3 reads TGCGCCAGCAGCTTCCTCGCCCCGGGACTAGCGCAATCTAGCACAGATACGCAGTATTTT.

The chain's CDR3 is CASSNSGQGAKNTGELFF. The CDR3 nucleotides are TGTGCCAGCAGCAACTCGGGACAGGGGGCGAAGAACACCGGGGAGCTGTTTTTT. The chain recombines TRBV21-1 with TRBJ2-2; the D call in the table, TRBD1, was not verified against the DNA. TRBV21-1 is a pseudogene. The CDR3 sequence is 18 residues long.

The chain links TRBV30 to TRBJ2-7; D is ambiguous. Germline V gives CDR1 GTSNPN, CDR2 SVGIG (reference sequence). CDR3 length equals 12 residues. V was shortened by 1 base and J by 2 bases, with 6 bases between the two germline ends. CDR3 protein: CAWSEAAYEQYF. The CDR3 bases are TGTGCCTGGAGTGAGGCGGCCTACGAGCAGTACTTC.

The J gene is TRBJ2-1, the V gene TRBV7-6; the match to TRBD2 covers 10 bases. The CDR3 has 16 amino acids. The germline CDR1 and CDR2 sequences are SGHVS and FNYEAQ. V was clipped by 4 bases and J by 3 bases; unmatched bases: 6. Here the CDR3 reads CASSSTVAGGYNEQFF. As DNA, the CDR3 is TGTGCCAGCAGCTCAACGGTAGCGGGAGGCTACAATGAGCAGTTCTTC. The full variable domain, its missing parts supplied by reference TRBV7-6 and TRBJ2-1, is GAGVSQSPRYKVTKRGQDVALRCDPISGHVSLYWYRQALGQGPEFLTYFNYEAQQDKSGLPNDRFSAERPEGSISTLTIQRTEQRDSAMYRCASSSTVAGGYNEQFFGPGTRLTVL.

The chain couples TRBV6-5 to TRBJ1-5, with a tentative D call TRBD1 (5 bases). Per the germline V gene, CDR1 is MNHEY and CDR2 is SVGAGI. The CDR3 extends over 15 amino acids. V was pared by 0 bases and J by 7 bases, with 13 bases between. In nucleotides, the CDR3 is TGTGCCAGCAGTTACTCGGCCAGGGTTGAGCAGCCCCAGCATTTT. This gives the protein CASSYSARVEQPQHF.

The V and J genes are TRBV9 and TRBJ2-2, with D possibly matching TRBD2 (5 bases). The CDR3 extends over 16 amino acids. In germline, CDR1 is SGDLS, CDR2 YYNGEE. Trimming pared 1 base from V and 2 bases from J, leaving 12 bases between. CDR3 region: CASSVRLARNTGELFF. The CDR3 DNA reads TGTGCCAGCAGCGTAAGGCTAGCCCGAAACACCGGGGAGCTGTTTTTT.